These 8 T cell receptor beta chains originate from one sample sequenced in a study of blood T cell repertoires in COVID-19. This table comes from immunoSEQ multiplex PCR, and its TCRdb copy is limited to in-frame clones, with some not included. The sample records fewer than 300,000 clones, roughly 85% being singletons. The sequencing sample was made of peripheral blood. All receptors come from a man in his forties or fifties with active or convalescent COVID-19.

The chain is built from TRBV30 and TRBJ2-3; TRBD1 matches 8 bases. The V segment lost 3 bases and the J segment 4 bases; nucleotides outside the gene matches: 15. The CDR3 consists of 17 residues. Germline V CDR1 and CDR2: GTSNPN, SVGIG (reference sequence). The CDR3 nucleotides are TGTGCCTGGAGCCGACCACGGACAGGGACGGCCTCAGATACGCAGTATTTT. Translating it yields CAWSRPRTGTASDTQYF.

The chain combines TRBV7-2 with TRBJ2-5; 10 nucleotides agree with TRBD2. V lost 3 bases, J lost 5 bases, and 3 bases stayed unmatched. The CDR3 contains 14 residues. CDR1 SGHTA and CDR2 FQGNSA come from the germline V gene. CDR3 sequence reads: CASSLLAGDETQYF. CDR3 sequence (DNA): TGTGCCAGCAGCTTGCTAGCGGGAGACGAGACCCAGTACTTC.

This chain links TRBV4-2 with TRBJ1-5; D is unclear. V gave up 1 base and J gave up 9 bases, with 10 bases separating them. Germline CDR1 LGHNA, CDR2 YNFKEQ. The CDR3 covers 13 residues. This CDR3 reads CASSQAEGRPQHF. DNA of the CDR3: TGTGCCAGCAGCCAAGCGGAAGGGAGGCCCCAGCATTTT.

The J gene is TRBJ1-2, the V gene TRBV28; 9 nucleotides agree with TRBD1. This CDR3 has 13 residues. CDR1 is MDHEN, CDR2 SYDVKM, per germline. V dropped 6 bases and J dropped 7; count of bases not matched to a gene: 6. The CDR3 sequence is CASRIQGARGYTF. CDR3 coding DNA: TGTGCCAGCAGGATACAGGGGGCTCGTGGCTACACCTTC.

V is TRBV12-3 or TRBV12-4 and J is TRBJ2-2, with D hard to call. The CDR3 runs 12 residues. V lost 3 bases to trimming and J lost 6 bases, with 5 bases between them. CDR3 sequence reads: CASSFASGELFF. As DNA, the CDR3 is TGTGCCAGCAGTTTTGCGTCCGGGGAGCTGTTTTTT.

The CDR3: CASSPQRGGELFF. In DNA form, the CDR3 reads TGTGCCAGCAGCCCTCAGCGGGGGGGGGAGCTGTTTTTT. This chain links TRBV7-9 with TRBJ2-2, with 8 bases matching TRBD2. CDR3 length: 13 amino acids. Germline CDR1 reads SEHNR; CDR2 reads FQNEAQ (reference sequence). V was clipped by 5 bases and J by 8 bases; unmatched bases: 4.

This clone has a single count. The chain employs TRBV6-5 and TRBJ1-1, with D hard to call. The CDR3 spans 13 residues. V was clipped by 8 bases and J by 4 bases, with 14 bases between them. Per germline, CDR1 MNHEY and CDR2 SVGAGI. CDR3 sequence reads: CASSRTDSTEAFF. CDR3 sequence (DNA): TGTGCCAGCTCCCGGACTGATAGCACTGAAGCTTTCTTT.

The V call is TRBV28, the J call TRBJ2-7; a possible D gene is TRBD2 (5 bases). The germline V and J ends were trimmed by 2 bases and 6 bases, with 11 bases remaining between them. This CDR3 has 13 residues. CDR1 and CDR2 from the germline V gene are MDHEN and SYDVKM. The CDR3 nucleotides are TGTGCCAGCAGTTTACCCACCGAGGGCGAGCAGTACTTC. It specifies CASSLPTEGEQYF.